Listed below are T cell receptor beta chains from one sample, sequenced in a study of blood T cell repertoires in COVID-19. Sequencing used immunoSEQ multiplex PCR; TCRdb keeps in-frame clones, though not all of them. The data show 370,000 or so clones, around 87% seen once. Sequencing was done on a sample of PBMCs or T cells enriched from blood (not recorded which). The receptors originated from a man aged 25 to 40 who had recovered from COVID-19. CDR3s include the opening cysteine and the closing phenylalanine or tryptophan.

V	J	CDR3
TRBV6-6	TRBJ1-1	CASSSQGPDRDTEAFF
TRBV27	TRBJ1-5	CASSRTGDSQPQHF
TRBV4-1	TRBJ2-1	CASSQLTSGGARYNEQFF
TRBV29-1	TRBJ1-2	CSVETRNYGYTF
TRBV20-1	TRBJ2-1	CSASELAGPWHEQFF
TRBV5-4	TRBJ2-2	CASSLAAVSLGELFF
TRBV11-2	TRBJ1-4	CASSTRPGNEKLFF
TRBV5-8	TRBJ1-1	CASSLDGAMNTEAFF
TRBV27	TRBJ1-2	CASSPGDSYGYTF
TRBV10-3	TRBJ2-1	CAISDQGPPYNEQFF
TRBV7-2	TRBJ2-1	CASSFGSGGLYNEQFF
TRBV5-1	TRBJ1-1	CASSGGQGASEAFF
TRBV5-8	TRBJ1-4	CASSLNQGATEKLFF
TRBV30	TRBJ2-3	CAWSGGHSTDTQYF
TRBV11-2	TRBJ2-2	CASSLRGGGYNTGELFF
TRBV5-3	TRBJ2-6	CAKTPGGSGANVLTF
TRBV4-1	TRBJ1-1	CASSQLGGGNTEAFF
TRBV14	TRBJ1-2	CASSQTTGYGYTF
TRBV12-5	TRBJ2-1	CASGSPATGRSYNEQFF
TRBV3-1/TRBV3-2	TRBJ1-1	CASSQGGVGTEAFF
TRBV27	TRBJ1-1	CASSSLDRVLAFF
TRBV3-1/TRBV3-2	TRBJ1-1	CASSQDPGRVNTEAFF
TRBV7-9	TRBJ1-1	CASSHGDRGPGTEAFF
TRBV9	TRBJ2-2	CASSDGRGPPGELFF
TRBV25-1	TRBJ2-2	CASSPDRYPGELFF
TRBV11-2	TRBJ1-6	CASSLDSYYSPLHF
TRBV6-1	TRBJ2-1	CASSELPGRDEQFF
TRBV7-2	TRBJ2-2	CASSLGTSNTGELFF
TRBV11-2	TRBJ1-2	CASSRDWGVYGYTF
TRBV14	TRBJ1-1	CASSQGRGWNTEAFF
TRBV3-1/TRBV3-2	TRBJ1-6	CASSNRDSSYNSPLHF
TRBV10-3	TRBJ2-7	CAIRSGDSYEQYF
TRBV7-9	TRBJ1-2	CASSTWAGDYGYTF
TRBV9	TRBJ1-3	CASTTADSGNTIYF
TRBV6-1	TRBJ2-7	CASSEAKPGTGNYEQYF
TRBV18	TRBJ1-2	CASSPPMADGYTF
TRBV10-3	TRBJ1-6	CAITGAYNSPLHF
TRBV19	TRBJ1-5	CASVAGQTYQPQHF
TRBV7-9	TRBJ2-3	CASSQRGITDTQYF
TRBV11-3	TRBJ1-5	CASSPRGDRIIQPQHF
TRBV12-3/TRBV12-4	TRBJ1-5	CASSFAGFQPQHF
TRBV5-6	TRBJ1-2	CASSLWGQGIRGYTF
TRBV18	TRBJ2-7	CASSPGGQPSYEQYF
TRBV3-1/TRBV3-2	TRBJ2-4	CASSQAWGDRGNIQYF
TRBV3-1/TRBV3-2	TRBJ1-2	CASSQEGERDGYTF
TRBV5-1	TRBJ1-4	CASSGSLQGSNEKLFF
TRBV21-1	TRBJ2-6	CASSKACSSGANVLTF
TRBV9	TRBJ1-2	CASSLQGAGYGYTF
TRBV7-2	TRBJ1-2	CASSEPRVVGYTF
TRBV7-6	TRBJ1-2	CASSPGQGAYGYTF